Listed below are T cell receptor beta chains from one sample, sequenced in a study of shared clonotypes between healthy human individuals. The table came from immunoSEQ multiplex PCR; TCRdb's copy has only in-frame clones and leaves some out. The sample includes approximately 2.1 million clones, 85% to 95% of them seen just once. Specimen: naive CD4+ T cells from PBMCs. These receptors came from a man younger than 35 in good health. Some clones in this sample may be carry-over from other donors' samples. CDR3s include the opening cysteine and the closing phenylalanine or tryptophan. Fields, in order: J gene, clone size, D gene, V gene, CDR3 DNA, CDR3 protein. D genes are given only for firm matches. Expanded clones get a size class; other rows say once, few or many, or leave the size out.

>TRBJ1-1|NA|NA|TRBV5-1
TGCGCCAGCAGCCCCCCGCCTGACAGCCTTCACCCGAACACTGAAGCTTTCTTT
CASSPPPDSLHPNTEAFF
>TRBJ1-2|once|TRBD1|TRBV6-5
TGTGCCAGCAGCGCCGGGACAGCGATCTATGGCTACACCTTC
CASSAGTAIYGYTF
>TRBJ2-7|NA|TRBD2|TRBV6-1
TGTGCCACAGCAGCAGTAGCGGGAGGAGGGGAGCAGTACTTC
CATAAVAGGGEQYF
>TRBJ2-7|NA|NA|TRBV11-2
TGTGCCAGCAGCTTAGAGGCTGGCTATGGTGCGTACGAGCAGTACTTC
CASSLEAGYGAYEQYF
>TRBJ2-5|NA|TRBD1|TRBV5-1
TGCGCCAGCAGTCCTACAGGGGGCGAAGAGACCCAGTACTTC
CASSPTGGEETQYF
>TRBJ2-2|NA|NA|TRBV15
TGTGCCACCAGCAGAGATCGTTTAACCGGGGAGCTGTTTTTT
CATSRDRLTGELFF
>TRBJ2-7|NA|NA|TRBV29-1
TGCAGCGGCGGGGGCTATGGGGACGAGCAGTACTTC
CSGGGYGDEQYF
>TRBJ2-5|NA|NA|TRBV6-5
TGTGCCAGCAGTCACCGACTTGGGCGGGAGACCCAGTACTTC
CASSHRLGRETQYF
>TRBJ1-1|NA|NA|TRBV27
TGTGCCAGCAGTCTATTCCCCTCATTTTATCCGAAACTGAAAAACACTGAAGCTTTCTTT
CASSLFPSFYPKLKNTEAFF
>TRBJ1-1|NA|NA|TRBV6-1
TGTGCCAGCAGTGAATATCCGTGGACAGCGAACACTGAAGCTTTCTTT
CASSEYPWTANTEAFF
>TRBJ2-1|NA|TRBD2|TRBV5-1
TGCGCCAGCAGCTCAACTAGCGGGAGGGCCGCTGAGCAGTTCTTC
CASSSTSGRAAEQFF
>TRBJ2-7|NA|NA|TRBV7-2
TGTGCCAGCAGCCCGGGACCTGGGGATTCCTACGAGCAGTACTTC
CASSPGPGDSYEQYF
>TRBJ2-7|NA|NA|TRBV7-2
TGTGCCAGCAGCTTTGGTCAGGGTTTCTCCTACGAGCAGTACTTC
CASSFGQGFSYEQYF
>TRBJ1-2|NA|NA|TRBV10-3
TGTGCCATCAGTGACAGGGAGGGGGATGGCTACACCTTC
CAISDREGDGYTF
>TRBJ1-1|NA|NA|TRBV7-9
TGTGCCAGCAGCGGCCTGTTGAACACTGAAGCTTTCTTT
CASSGLLNTEAFF
>TRBJ2-7|NA|TRBD2|TRBV27
TGTGCCAGCAGTCTACGGACAGGATTTCTAGCGGGAGCTGACGAGCAGTACTTC
CASSLRTGFLAGADEQYF
>TRBJ1-5|NA|NA|TRBV4-3
TGCGCCAGCAGCCAAGATGCGGGTGGCAATCAGCCCCAGCATTTT
CASSQDAGGNQPQHF
>TRBJ2-6|NA|NA|TRBV5-1
TGCGCCAGCAGCCCTGGCGCGGGGGGGGCCAACGTCCTGACTTTC
CASSPGAGGANVLTF
>TRBJ1-1|NA|TRBD1|TRBV9
TGTGCCAGCAGCTCCCTGACAGGGCGATCTGAAGCTTTCTTT
CASSSLTGRSEAFF
>TRBJ2-5|NA|NA|TRBV4-2
TGTGCCAGCAGCCAGGCGGTTCGGGAGACCCAGTACTTC
CASSQAVRETQYF
>TRBJ1-2|NA|NA|TRBV7-2
TGTGCCAGCAGCTTAGTTCCAGGGATACATGGCTACACCTTC
CASSLVPGIHGYTF
>TRBJ2-7|NA|NA|TRBV28
TGTGCCAGCAGGGACCAGGGGCGCGAGCAGTACTTC
CASRDQGREQYF
>TRBJ2-3|once|NA|TRBV27
TGTGCCAGCACCAAGACCCTCATGGATACGCAGTATTTT
CASTKTLMDTQYF
>TRBJ1-4|NA|NA|TRBV13
TGTGCCAGCAGCTCCCGGGACCCCGGGGCTAATGAAAAACTGTTTTTT
CASSSRDPGANEKLFF
>TRBJ2-7|few|NA|TRBV28
TGTGCCAGCAGTTCTCCTAGTCGCAGGCCATCCTACGAGCAGTACTTC
CASSSPSRRPSYEQYF
>TRBJ1-2|NA|TRBD1|TRBV28
TGTGCCAGCAGTGGAAGGCGGTGGGGACAGGGCTATGGCTACACCTTC
CASSGRRWGQGYGYTF
>TRBJ2-7|NA|NA|TRBV28
TGTGCCAGCAGTTTAGGAGGTGGGACCCCCTACGAGCAGTACTTC
CASSLGGGTPYEQYF
>TRBJ2-1|NA|NA|TRBV5-1
TGCGCCAGCAGCTTGGCCGCGGTTCCCTACAATGAGCAGTTCTTC
CASSLAAVPYNEQFF
>TRBJ1-4|NA|NA|TRBV5-1
TGCGCCAGCAGCTTACAGGGCCCTAATGAAAAACTGTTTTTT
CASSLQGPNEKLFF
>TRBJ1-2|NA|NA|TRBV6-5
TGTGCCAGCAGTCCCGACAGAGACTATGGCTACACCTTC
CASSPDRDYGYTF
>TRBJ1-1|NA|NA|TRBV5-1
TGCGCCAGCAGCCCCTTCGCGGGTAGTGACACTGAAGCTTTCTTT
CASSPFAGSDTEAFF
>TRBJ1-1|once|NA|TRBV7-9
TGTGCCAGCAAAGACCTAGGCGGCACTGAAGCTTTCTTT
CASKDLGGTEAFF
>TRBJ1-1|NA|TRBD1|TRBV6-1
TGTGCCAGCAGTGAAGCTCCGGGACAGTCTGAAGCTTTCTTT
CASSEAPGQSEAFF
>TRBJ2-3|NA|NA|TRBV19
TGTGCCAGTGAATCGGCAGATACGCAGTATTTT
CASESADTQYF
>TRBJ2-2|NA|NA|TRBV2
TGTGCCAGCAGGGCGGGGAACACCGGGGAGCTGTTTTTT
CASRAGNTGELFF
>TRBJ2-1|NA|TRBD1|TRBV7-2
TGTGCCAGCAGCTTAACCCAAACAGGGGTGGGCGAGCAGTTCTTC
CASSLTQTGVGEQFF
>TRBJ2-2|NA|TRBD1|TRBV2
TGTGCCAGCAGCAGGGACAGGGGGCTCGGGGAGCTGTTTTTT
CASSRDRGLGELFF
>TRBJ2-1|NA|TRBD1|TRBV18
TGTGCCAGCTCACCAGTGGGGACAGCTTACAATGAGCAGTTCTTC
CASSPVGTAYNEQFF
>TRBJ2-2|NA|NA|TRBV21-1
TGTGCCAGCAGCAAAAGCACAAAAGGAGAGCTGTTTTTT
CASSKSTKGELFF
>TRBJ1-2|NA|TRBD1|TRBV28
TGTGCCAGCAGTACCACCGTCGGACAGGGAGATTACACCTTC
CASSTTVGQGDYTF
>TRBJ1-2|NA|NA|TRBV5-8
TGTGCCAGCAGCTTGCAACGTATCTATGGCTACACCTTC
CASSLQRIYGYTF
>TRBJ2-7|NA|NA|TRBV18
TGTGCCAGCTCACCATATAACAGGGAGGGCGAGCAGTACTTC
CASSPYNREGEQYF
>TRBJ1-3|NA|TRBD1|TRBV6-5
TGTGCCAGCAGTTTGTGGGACAGGGTCGGTGGAAACACCATATATTTT
CASSLWDRVGGNTIYF
>TRBJ1-2|NA|NA|TRBV28
TGTGCCAGCAGTCCGAGGGGCAGGGAGATGGTAGGCTACACCTTC
CASSPRGREMVGYTF
>TRBJ2-2|once|NA|TRBV6-7
TGTGCCAGCGGAGCGCAGGGGCGAGACACCGGGGAGCTGTTTTTT
CASGAQGRDTGELFF
>TRBJ2-3|NA|NA|TRBV7-9
TGTGCCAGCAGCTTTCGGCGGGCCCCAGCCACAGATACGCAGTATTTT
CASSFRRAPATDTQYF
>TRBJ1-2|few|NA|TRBV7-2
TGTGCCAGCAGCTTAGCGTCCCATGGCTACACCTTC
CASSLASHGYTF
>TRBJ2-1|NA|TRBD2|TRBV5-6
TGTGCCAGCAGCTTGGGGGGACTAGCGGGAAGAGAGCAGTTCTTC
CASSLGGLAGREQFF
>TRBJ1-1|NA|NA|TRBV19
TGTGCCAGTAGTCCGATTAGGACAGATGAAGCTTTCTTT
CASSPIRTDEAFF
>TRBJ1-3|once|NA|TRBV4-1
TGCGCCAGCAGCCATTGGGGGGCGCGGGGAAACACCATATATTTT
CASSHWGARGNTIYF
>TRBJ2-4|once|TRBD2|TRBV2
TGTGCCAGTCGGATTGGGACAGGTCGTACTAGCGGGAGGGCCGGCAAAAACATTCAGTACTTC
CASRIGTGRTSGRAGKNIQYF